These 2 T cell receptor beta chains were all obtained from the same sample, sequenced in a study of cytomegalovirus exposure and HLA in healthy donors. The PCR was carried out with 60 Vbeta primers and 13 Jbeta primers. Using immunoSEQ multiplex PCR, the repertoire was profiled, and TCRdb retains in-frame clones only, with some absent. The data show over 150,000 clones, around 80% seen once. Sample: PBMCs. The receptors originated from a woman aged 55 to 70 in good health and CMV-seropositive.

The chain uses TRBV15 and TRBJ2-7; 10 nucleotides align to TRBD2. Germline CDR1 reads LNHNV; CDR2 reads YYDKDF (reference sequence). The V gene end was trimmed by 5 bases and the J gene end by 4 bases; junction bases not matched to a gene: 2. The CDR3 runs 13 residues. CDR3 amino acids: CATSRLAGYEQYF. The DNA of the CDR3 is TGTGCCACCAGCCGACTAGCGGGTTACGAGCAGTACTTC.

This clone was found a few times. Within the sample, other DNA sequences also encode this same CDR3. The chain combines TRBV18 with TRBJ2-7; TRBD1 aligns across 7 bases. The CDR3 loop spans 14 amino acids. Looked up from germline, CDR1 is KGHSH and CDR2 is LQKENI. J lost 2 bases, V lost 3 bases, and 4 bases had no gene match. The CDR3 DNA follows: TGTGCCAGCTCACCGGGCACAGGGGCCTACGAGCAGTACTTC. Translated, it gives CASSPGTGAYEQYF.